This TCR beta chain was recovered during a study of molecular identifiers for immune sequencing clone quantification. Using its own MiXCR run on the PCR reads, TCRdb lists one record per CDR3 protein. This table has 550,000 to 750,000 distinct CDR3 sequences, nearly 20% appearing once. Germline V gene sequence: CDR1 LGHNA, CDR2 YSLEER. V gave up 0 bases and J gave up 0 bases; unmatched junction bases: 7. The CDR3 length is 19 residues. The specimen sequenced was naive CD8+ T cells from blood, with Jurkat cell RNA spiked in. Subset indicated: FACS-sorted CD8+CD4-CCR7+CD45RA+ naive T cells. J is TRBJ2-1 and V is TRBV4-3, with TRBD2 matching 11 bases. The TCR was taken from a human donor in good health. Some libraries in this study had Jurkat cell RNA spiked in. Here the CDR3 DNA reads TGCGCCAGCAGCCAAGAAAGGGGACTAGCGGACTCCTCCTACAATGAGCAGTTCTTC. Its protein is CASSQERGLADSSYNEQFF.